Listed here are 5 T cell receptor beta chains from one sample, sequenced in a study of OX40 agonist ivuxolimab in advanced cancers. Assay: immunoSEQ multiplex PCR; the TCRdb copy retains only in-frame clones and omits some. Counted here are tens of thousands of clones, approximately 85% occurring once; the ten biggest clones make up more than 0.8%. Sequencing used CD4+ or CD8+ T cells sorted from blood, obtained in a trial of the OX40 agonist ivuxolimab. Source of these receptors: an adult with an advanced solid tumor such as melanoma, head and neck, liver or kidney cancer.

The rearrangement uses TRBV27 and TRBJ1-1, with 10 bases that match TRBD1. The CDR3 runs 15 residues. The junction had 2 bases not matched to a gene; V was cut back by 0 bases and J by 4 bases. Germline CDR1 MNHEY, CDR2 SMNVEV (reference sequence). The CDR3 loop is CASSLSGQGLTEAFF. The CDR3 DNA reads TGTGCCAGCAGTTTATCGGGACAGGGGCTCACTGAAGCTTTCTTT.

This clone was counted a single time. V usage is TRBV11-2 and J usage is TRBJ2-7, with D perhaps given as TRBD1 or TRBD2 (5 bases each). With 2 bases removed from V and 2 bases from J, the gap between germline ends came to 10 bases. The CDR3 contains 14 residues. CDR1 is SGHAT, CDR2 FQNNGV, per germline. CDR3 in amino acids: CASSLLGTAYEQYF. The DNA of the CDR3 is TGTGCCAGCAGCTTACTCGGGACGGCCTACGAGCAGTACTTC.

The rearrangement uses TRBV5-1 and TRBJ2-1, with D perhaps TRBD1 or TRBD2 (6 bases each). From germline, CDR1 is SGHRS and CDR2 YFSETQ. V was clipped by 3 bases and J by 4 bases, with 17 bases between them. The length of the CDR3 is 16 residues. This CDR3 reads CASSSAAGGPYNEQFF. Written as DNA, the CDR3 is TGCGCCAGCAGCTCGGCTGCCGGGGGCCCTTACAATGAGCAGTTCTTC.

The rearrangement links TRBV10-3 to TRBJ1-2; no clear D. This CDR3 has 12 amino acids. Germline V gene sequence: CDR1 ENHRY, CDR2 SYGVKD. Trimming shortened V by 4 bases and J by 7 bases, and 10 bases separated the two germline ends. DNA for the CDR3: TGTGCCATCAGTGCCCAAGATCCTGGCTACACCTTC. This gives the protein CAISAQDPGYTF.

In its sample, this clone was seen once. V and J are TRBV4-2 and TRBJ2-4; tentative D call: TRBD1 (6 bases). There are 17 residues in the CDR3. V was clipped by 0 bases and J by 2 bases, with 14 bases between them. The V gene's germline CDR1 is LGHNA and CDR2 YNFKEQ. The CDR3 reads CASSQEPGDGTKNIQYF. In DNA form, the CDR3 reads TGTGCCAGCAGCCAAGAGCCAGGGGATGGGACCAAAAACATTCAGTACTTC.